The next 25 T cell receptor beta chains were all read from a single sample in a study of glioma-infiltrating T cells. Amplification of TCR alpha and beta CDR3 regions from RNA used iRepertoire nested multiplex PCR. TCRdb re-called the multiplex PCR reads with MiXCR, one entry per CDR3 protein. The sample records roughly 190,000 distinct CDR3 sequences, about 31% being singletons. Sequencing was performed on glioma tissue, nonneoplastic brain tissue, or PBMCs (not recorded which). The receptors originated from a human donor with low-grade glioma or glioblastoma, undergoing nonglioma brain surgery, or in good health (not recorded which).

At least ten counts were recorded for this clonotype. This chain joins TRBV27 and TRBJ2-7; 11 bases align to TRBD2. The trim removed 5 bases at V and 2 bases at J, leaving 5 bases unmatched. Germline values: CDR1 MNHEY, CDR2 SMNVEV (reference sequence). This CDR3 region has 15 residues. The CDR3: CASSKLLAGAYEQYF. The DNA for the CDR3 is TGTGCCAGCAGTAAGCTACTAGCGGGAGCCTACGAGCAGTACTTC.

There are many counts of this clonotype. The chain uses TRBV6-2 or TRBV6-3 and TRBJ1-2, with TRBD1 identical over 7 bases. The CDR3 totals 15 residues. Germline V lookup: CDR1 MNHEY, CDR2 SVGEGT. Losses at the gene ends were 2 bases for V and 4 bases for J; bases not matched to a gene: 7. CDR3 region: CASSYPGQSSYGYTF. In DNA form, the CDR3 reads TGTGCCAGCAGTTACCCGGGACAGTCAAGCTATGGCTACACCTTC.

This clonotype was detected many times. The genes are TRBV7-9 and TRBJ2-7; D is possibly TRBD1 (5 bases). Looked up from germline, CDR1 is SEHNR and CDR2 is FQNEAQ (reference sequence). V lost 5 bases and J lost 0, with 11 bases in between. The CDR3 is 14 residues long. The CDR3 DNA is TGTGCCAGCAGCCCCCGACAGAGCTCCTACGAGCAGTACTTC. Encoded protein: CASSPRQSSYEQYF.

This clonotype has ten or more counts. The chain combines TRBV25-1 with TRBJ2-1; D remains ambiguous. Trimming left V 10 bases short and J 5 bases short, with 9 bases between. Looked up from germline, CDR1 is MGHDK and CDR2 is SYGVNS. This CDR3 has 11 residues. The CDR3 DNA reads TGTGCCACCAAAAGGGACAATGAGCAGTTCTTC. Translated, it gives CATKRDNEQFF.

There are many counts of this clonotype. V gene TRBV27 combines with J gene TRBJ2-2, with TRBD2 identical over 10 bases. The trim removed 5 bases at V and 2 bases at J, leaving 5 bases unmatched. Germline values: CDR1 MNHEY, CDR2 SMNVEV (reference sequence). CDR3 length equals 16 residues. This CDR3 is CASSGGLAYNTGELFF. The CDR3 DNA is TGTGCCAGCAGTGGGGGACTAGCGTACAACACCGGGGAGCTGTTTTTT.

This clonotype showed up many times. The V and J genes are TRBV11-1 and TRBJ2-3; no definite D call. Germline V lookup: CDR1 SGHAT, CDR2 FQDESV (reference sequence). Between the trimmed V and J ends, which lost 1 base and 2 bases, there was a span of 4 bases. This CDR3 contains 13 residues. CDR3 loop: CASSLESTDTQYF. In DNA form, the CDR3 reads TGTGCCAGCAGCTTAGAATCCACAGATACGCAGTATTTT.

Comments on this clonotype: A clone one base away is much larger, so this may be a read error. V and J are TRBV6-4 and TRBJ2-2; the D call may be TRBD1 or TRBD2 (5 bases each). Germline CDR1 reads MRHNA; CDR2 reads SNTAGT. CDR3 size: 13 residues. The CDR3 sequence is CASSDSDTGELLF. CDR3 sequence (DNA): TGTGCCAGCAGTGACTCGGACACCGGGGAGCTGCTTTTT.

The CDR3 DNA sequence: TGTGCCAGTAGTATATTCCGGGACTCCTACGAGCAGTACTTC. It yields the protein CASSIFRDSYEQYF. The V call is TRBV19, the J call TRBJ2-7; weak D call: TRBD2 (5 bases). Germline CDR1 LNHDA, CDR2 SQIVND (reference sequence). CDR3 length equals 14 residues. V gave up 2 bases and J gave up 0 bases, with 8 bases separating them.

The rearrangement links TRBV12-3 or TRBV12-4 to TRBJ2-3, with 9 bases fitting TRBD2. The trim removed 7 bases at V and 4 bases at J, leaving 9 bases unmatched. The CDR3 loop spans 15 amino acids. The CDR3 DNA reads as TGTGCCAGCATCCCTGATGGCGGGAGGGCAGATACGCAGTATTTT. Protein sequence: CASIPDGGRADTQYF.

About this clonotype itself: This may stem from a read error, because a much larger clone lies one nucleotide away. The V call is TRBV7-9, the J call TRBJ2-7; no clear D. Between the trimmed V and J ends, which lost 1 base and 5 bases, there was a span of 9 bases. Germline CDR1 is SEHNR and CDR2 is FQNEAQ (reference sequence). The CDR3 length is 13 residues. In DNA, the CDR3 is TGTGCCAGCAGCTTAGAGCTCCGCAACGAGCAGTACTTC. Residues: CASSLELRNEQYF. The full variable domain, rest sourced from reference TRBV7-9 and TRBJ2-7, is DTGVSQNPRHKITKRGQNVTFRCDPISEHNRLYWYRQTLGQGPEFLTYFQNEAQLEKSRLLSDRFSAERPKGSFSTLEIQRTEQGDSAMYLCASSLELRNEQYFGPGTRLTVT.

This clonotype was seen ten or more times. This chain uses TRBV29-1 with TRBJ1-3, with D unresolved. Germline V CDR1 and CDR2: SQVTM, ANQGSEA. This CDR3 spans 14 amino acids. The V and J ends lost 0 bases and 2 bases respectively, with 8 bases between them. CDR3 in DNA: TGCAGCGTTGAAGATTTGGCAGCTGGAAACACCATATATTTT. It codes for CSVEDLAAGNTIYF.

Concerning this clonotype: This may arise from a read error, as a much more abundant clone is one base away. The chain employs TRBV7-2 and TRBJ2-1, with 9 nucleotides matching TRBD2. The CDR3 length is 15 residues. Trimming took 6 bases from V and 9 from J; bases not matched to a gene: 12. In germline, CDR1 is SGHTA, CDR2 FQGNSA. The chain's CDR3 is CASRLTGTSIFEQFF. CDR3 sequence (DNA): TGTGCCAGCAGGCTGACCGGGACTAGCATCTTTGAGCAGTTCTTC.

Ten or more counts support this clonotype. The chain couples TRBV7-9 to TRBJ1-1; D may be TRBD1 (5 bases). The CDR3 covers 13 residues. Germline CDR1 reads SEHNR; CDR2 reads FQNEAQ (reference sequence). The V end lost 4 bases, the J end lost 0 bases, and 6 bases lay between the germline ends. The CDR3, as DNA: TGTGCCAGCAGCTCGACAGTGAACACTGAAGCTTTCTTT. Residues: CASSSTVNTEAFF.

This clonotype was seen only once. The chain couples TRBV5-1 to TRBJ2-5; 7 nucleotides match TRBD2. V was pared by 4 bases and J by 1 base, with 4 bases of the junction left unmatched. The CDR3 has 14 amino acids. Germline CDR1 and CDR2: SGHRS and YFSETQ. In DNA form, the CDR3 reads TGCGCCAGCAGCCAGACTAGCTTCCAAGAGACCCAGTACTTC. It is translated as CASSQTSFQETQYF.

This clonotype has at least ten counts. The CDR3 region is CASSLSPRETQYF. CDR3 sequence (DNA): TGTGCCAGCAGTTTATCCCCTCGAGAGACCCAGTACTTC. The rearrangement links TRBV28 to TRBJ2-5, with D unresolved. CDR3 length: 13 amino acids. In germline, CDR1 is MDHEN, CDR2 SYDVKM. Trimming left V 1 base short and J 4 bases short, with 7 bases between.

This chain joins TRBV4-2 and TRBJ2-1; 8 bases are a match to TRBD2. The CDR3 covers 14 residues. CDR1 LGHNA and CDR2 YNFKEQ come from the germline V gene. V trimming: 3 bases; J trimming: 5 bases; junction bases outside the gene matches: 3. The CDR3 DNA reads TGTGCCAGCAGCCAGACTAGCGACAACAATGAGCAGTTCTTC. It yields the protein CASSQTSDNNEQFF.

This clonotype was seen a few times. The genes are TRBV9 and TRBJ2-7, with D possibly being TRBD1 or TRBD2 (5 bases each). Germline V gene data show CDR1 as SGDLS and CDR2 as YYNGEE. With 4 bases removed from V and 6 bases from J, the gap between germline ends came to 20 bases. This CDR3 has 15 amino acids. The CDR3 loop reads CASSPTPGQTVEQYF. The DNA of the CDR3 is TGTGCCAGCAGCCCAACACCGGGGCAAACTGTCGAGCAGTACTTC.

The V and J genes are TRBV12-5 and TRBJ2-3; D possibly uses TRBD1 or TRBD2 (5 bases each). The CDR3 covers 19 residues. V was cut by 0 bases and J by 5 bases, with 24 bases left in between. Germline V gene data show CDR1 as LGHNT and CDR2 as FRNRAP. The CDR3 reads CASGLVGILSGPRIDTQYF. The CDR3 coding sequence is TGTGCTAGTGGTTTGGTAGGGATCCTCTCGGGACCACGCATAGATACGCAGTATTTT.

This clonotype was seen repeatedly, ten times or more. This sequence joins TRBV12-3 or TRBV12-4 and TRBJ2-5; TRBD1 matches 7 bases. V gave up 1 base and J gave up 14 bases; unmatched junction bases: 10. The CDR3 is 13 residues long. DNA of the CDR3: TGTGCCAGCAGTTTAGGAGAGGGACAGTCGCCCTACTTC. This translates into CASSLGEGQSPYF.

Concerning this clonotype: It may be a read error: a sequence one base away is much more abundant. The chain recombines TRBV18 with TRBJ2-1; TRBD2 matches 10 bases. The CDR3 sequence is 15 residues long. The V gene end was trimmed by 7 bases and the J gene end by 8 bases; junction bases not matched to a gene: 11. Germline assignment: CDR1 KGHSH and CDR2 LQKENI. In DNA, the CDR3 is TGTGCCAGCTTGTCAACTAGCGGGAACGGCTATGAGCAGTTCTTC. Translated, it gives CASLSTSGNGYEQFF. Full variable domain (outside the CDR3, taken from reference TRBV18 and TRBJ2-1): NAGVMQNPRHLVRRRGQEARLRCSPMKGHSHVYWYRQLPEEGLKFMVYLQKENIIDESGMPKERFSAEFPKEGPSILRIQQVVRGDSAAYFCASLSTSGNGYEQFFGPGTRLTVL.

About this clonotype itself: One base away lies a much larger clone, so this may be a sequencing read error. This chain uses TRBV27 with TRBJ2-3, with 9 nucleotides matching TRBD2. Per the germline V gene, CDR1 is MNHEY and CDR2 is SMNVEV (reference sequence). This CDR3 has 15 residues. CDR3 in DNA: TGTGCCATCACCCAGCGGGAGGAAGGCGCAGATACGGAGTATTTT. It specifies CAITQREEGADTEYF.

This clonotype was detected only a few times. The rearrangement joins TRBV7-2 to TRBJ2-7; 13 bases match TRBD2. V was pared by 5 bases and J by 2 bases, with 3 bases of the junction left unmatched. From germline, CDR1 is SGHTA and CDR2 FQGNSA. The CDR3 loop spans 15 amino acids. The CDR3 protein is CASSRTSGSPYEQYF. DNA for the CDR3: TGTGCCAGCAGCCGGACTAGCGGGAGTCCCTACGAGCAGTACTTC.

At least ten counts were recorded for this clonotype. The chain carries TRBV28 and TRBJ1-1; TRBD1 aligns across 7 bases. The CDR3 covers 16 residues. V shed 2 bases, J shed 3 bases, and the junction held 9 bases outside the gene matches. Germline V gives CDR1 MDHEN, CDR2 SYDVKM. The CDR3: CASSLDTEGADTEAFF. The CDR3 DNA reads TGTGCCAGCAGTTTAGATACAGAGGGGGCGGACACTGAAGCTTTCTTT.

CDR3 amino acids: CAWSVGLSTDTQYF. The CDR3 nucleotides read TGTGCCTGGAGTGTAGGGCTCAGCACAGATACGCAGTATTTT. This chain joins TRBV30 and TRBJ2-3, with D hard to call. This CDR3 has 14 residues. Germline CDR1 is GTSNPN and CDR2 is SVGIG (reference sequence). With 0 bases removed from V and 0 bases from J, the gap between germline ends came to 7 bases.

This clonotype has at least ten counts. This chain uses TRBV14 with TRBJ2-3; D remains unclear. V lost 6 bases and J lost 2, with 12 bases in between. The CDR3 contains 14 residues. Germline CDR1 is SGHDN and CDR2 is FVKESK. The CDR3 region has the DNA TGTGCCAGCAGTCCAACGATCGTCACAGATACGCAGTATTTT. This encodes CASSPTIVTDTQYF.